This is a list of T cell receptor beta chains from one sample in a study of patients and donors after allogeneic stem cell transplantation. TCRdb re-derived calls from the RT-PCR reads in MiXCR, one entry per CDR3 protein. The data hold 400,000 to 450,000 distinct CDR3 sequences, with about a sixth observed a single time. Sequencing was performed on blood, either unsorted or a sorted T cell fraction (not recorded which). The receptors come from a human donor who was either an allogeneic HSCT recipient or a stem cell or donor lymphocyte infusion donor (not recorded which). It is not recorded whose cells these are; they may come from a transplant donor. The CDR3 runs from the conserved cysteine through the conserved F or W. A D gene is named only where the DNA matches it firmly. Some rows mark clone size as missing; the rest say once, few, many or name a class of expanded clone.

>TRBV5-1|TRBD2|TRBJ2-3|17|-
CASSLAPSGGVRDTQYF
TGCGCCAGCAGCTTGGCCCCTAGCGGGGGGGTGCGGGATACGCAGTATTTT
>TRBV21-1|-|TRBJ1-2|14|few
CARPGPDGPYGYTF
TGTGCCAGACCGGGGCCTGACGGTCCCTATGGCTACACCTTC
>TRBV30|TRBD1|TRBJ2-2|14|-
CAWRTGGNTGELFF
TGTGCCTGGAGGACAGGGGGGAACACCGGGGAGCTGTTTTTT
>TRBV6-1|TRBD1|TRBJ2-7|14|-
CATSRGQGSYEQYF
TGTGCCACCTCGAGGGGACAGGGATCCTACGAGCAGTACTTC
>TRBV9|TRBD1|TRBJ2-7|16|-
CASSVGTGGRLYEQYF
TGTGCCAGCAGCGTCGGAACAGGGGGGAGACTCTACGAGCAGTACTTC
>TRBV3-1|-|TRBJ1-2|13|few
CASSHRDSLGYTF
TGTGCCAGCAGCCACCGAGACTCGCTGGGCTACACCTTC
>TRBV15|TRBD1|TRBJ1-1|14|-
CATIRQGQNTEAFF
TGTGCCACAATAAGACAGGGACAGAACACTGAAGCTTTCTTT
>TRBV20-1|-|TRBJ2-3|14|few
CSARIADLTDTQYF
TGCAGTGCTCGTATAGCGGATCTCACAGATACGCAGTATTTT
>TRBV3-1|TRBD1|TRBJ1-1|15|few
CASSHLGTENTEAFF
TGTGCCAGCAGCCACCTAGGGACAGAAAACACTGAAGCTTTCTTT
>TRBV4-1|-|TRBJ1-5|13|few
CASSQDRGSPQHF
TGCGCCAGCAGCCAAGATCGTGGGAGTCCCCAGCATTTT
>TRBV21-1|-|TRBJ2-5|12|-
CATLLEQETQYF
TGTGCCACCCTTCTGGAGCAAGAGACCCAGTACTTC
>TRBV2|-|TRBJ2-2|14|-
CASSPGLDTGELFF
TGTGCCAGCAGCCCGGGACTTGACACCGGGGAGCTGTTTTTT
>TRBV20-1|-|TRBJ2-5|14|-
CSAGTRTSLETQYF
TGCAGTGCTGGAACCCGTACTAGCCTGGAGACCCAGTACTTC
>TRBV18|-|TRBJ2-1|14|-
CASSLMTGTLEQFF
TGTGCCAGCTCCCTGATGACTGGGACCCTTGAGCAGTTCTTC
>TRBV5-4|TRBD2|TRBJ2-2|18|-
CASSSPRTSGSNTGELFF
TGTGCCAGCAGCTCCCCTCGGACTAGCGGATCGAACACCGGGGAGCTGTTTTTT
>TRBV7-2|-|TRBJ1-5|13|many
CASSSDRNQPQHF
TGTGCCAGCAGCTCGGACCGAAATCAGCCCCAGCATTTT
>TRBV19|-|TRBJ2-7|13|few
CASSIGQPYEQYF
TGTGCCAGTAGTATCGGACAGCCCTACGAGCAGTACTTC
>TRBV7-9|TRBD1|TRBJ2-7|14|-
CASRPGTGEYEQYF
TGTGCCAGCAGACCTGGGACAGGGGAGTACGAGCAGTACTTC
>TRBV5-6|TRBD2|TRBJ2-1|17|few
CASSPTVGLRPSNEQFF
TGTGCCAGCAGCCCGACGGTGGGACTAAGACCCTCCAATGAGCAGTTCTTC
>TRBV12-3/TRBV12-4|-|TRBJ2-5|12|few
CASSPTGKAQYF
TGTGCCAGCAGTCCGACGGGGAAGGCCCAGTACTTC
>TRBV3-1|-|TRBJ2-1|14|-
CASSQEGSYNEQFF
TGTGCCAGCAGCCAAGAGGGCTCTTACAATGAGCAGTTCTTC
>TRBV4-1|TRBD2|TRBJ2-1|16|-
CASSPLGLASYNEQFF
TGCGCCAGCAGCCCCCTCGGACTAGCGTCCTACAATGAGCAGTTCTTC
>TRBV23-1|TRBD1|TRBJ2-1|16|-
CASSRGQGNSYNEQFF
TGCGCCAGCAGTCGGGGACAGGGCAATTCCTACAATGAGCAGTTCTTC
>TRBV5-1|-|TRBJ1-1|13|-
CASSSSADTEAFF
TGCGCCAGCAGCTCTTCAGCGGACACTGAAGCTTTCTTT
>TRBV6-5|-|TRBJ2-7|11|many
CASSYHYEQYF
TGTGCCAGCAGTTACCACTACGAGCAGTACTTC
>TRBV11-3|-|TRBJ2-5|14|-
CASSSGGIGETQYF
TGTGCCAGCAGCTCCGGAGGGATCGGCGAGACCCAGTACTTC
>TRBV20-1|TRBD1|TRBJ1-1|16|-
CSAREWTGGRYTEAFF
TGCAGTGCTAGAGAGTGGACAGGGGGCCGGTACACTGAAGCTTTCTTT
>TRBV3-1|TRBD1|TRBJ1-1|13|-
CASSPTGPEGAFF
TGTGCCAGCAGCCCGACAGGGCCCGAAGGGGCTTTCTTT
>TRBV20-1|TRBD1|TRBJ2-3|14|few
CSARSGGGADTQYF
TGCAGTGCTCGCTCAGGGGGTGGCGCCGATACGCAGTATTTT